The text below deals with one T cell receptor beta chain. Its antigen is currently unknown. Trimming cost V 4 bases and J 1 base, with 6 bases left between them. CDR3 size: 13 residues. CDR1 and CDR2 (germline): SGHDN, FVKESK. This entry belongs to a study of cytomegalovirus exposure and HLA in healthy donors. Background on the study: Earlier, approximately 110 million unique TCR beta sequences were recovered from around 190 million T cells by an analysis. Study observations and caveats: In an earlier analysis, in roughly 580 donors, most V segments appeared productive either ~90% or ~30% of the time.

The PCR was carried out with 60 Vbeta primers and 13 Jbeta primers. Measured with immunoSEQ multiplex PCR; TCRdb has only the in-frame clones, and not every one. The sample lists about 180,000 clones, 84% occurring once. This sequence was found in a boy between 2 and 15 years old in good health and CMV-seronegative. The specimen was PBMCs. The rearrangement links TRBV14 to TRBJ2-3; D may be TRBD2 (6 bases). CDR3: CASSRGGTDTQYF. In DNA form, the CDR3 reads TGTGCCAGCAGCCGGGGGGGCACAGATACGCAGTATTTT.